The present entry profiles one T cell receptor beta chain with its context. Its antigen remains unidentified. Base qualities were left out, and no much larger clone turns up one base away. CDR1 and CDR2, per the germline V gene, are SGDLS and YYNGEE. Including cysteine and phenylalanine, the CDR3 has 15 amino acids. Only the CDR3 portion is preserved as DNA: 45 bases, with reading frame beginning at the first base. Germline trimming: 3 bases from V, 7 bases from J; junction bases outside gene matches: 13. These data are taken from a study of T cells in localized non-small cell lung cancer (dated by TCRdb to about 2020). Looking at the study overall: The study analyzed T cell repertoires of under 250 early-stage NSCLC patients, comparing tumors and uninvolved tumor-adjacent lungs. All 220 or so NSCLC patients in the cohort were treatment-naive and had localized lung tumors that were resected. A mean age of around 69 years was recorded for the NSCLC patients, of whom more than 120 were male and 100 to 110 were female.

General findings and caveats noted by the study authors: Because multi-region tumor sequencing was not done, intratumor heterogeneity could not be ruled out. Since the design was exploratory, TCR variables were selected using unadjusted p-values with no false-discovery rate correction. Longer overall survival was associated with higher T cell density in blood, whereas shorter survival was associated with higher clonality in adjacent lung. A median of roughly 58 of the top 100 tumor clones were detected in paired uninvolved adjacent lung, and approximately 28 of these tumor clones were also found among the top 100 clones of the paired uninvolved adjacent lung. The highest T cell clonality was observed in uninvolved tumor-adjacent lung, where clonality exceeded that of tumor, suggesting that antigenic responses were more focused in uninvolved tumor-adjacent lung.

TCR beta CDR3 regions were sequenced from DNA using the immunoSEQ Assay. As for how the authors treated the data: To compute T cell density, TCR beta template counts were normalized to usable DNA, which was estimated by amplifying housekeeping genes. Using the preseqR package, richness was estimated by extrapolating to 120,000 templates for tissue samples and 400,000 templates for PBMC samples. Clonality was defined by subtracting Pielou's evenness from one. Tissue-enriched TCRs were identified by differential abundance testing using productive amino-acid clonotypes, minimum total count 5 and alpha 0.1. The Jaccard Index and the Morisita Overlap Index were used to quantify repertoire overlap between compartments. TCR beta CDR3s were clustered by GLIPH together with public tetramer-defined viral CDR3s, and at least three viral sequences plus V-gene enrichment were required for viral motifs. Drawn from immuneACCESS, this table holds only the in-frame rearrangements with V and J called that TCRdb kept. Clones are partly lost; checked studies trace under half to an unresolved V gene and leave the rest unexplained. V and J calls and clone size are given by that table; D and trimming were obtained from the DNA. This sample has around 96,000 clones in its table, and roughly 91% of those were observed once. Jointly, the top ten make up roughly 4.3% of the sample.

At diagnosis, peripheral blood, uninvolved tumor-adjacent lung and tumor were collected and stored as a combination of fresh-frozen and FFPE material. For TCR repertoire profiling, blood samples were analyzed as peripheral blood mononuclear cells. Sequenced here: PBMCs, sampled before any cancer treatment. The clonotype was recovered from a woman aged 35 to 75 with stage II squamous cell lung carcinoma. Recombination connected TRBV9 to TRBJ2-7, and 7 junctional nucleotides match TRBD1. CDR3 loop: CASSGKTGKSDEQYF. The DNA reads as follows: TGTGCCAGCAGCGGCAAGACAGGGAAAAGTGATGAGCAGTACTTC.